These T cell receptor beta chains were read from a single sample in a study of blood T cells in healthy people across ages. TCRdb used MiXCR to reprocess the 5' RACE reads, holding one entry per CDR3 protein. The sample holds 1.5 million to 2 million distinct CDR3 sequences; 25% to 30% are singletons and the top ten take 7% to 9%. Sequenced sample: blood. These receptors came from a woman under 40 in good health. Each CDR3 is given with its conserved first and last residue. The D gene is left open where the match is weak. Only part of the rows carry a size: once, few, many, or a class if the clone is expanded.

abundance,j_gene,d_gene,v_gene,CDR3nt,CDR3aa
.,TRBJ2-7,.,TRBV20-1,TGCAGTGCTAGATATTCTAGCGACTACGAGCAGTACTTC,CSARYSSDYEQYF
few,TRBJ2-1,TRBD2,TRBV7-6,TGTGCCAGCAGCGTTAGCGGGAGGGCCTGGGATGAGCAGTTCTTC,CASSVSGRAWDEQFF
few,TRBJ2-7,.,TRBV7-2,TGTGCCAGCAGCTGGACACAGGCGGGGTACGAGCAGTACTTC,CASSWTQAGYEQYF
many,TRBJ2-1,.,TRBV15,TGTGCCACCAAAGCGGACTCCTACAATGAGCAGTTCTTC,CATKADSYNEQFF
few,TRBJ2-2,TRBD2,TRBV12-3/TRBV12-4,TGTGCCAGCAGACCGGGACTAGCGCTGACCGGGGAGCTGTTTTTT,CASRPGLALTGELFF
once,TRBJ2-1,.,TRBV20-1,TGCAGTGCTAGCCCCCCCAGGGGGGCTTACAATGAGCAGTTCTTC,CSASPPRGAYNEQFF
.,TRBJ1-5,.,TRBV6-5,TGTGCCAGCAGGTTATTTGGCAATCAGCCCCAGCATTTT,CASRLFGNQPQHF
.,TRBJ2-7,TRBD2,TRBV5-1,TGCGCCAGCAGCTCGACCGGGACTAGCGTTCAGGACGAGCAGTACTTC,CASSSTGTSVQDEQYF
.,TRBJ1-2,.,TRBV27,TGTGCCAGCAGTCGACAGCCTAACTATGGCTACACCTTC,CASSRQPNYGYTF
few,TRBJ1-5,TRBD1,TRBV19,TGTGCCAGTAGTGTAGGGACAGCCTCCAATCAGCCCCAGCATTTT,CASSVGTASNQPQHF
many,TRBJ1-2,.,TRBV28,TGTGCCAGCAGTAAAGAGGACAGATACTATGGCTACACCTTC,CASSKEDRYYGYTF